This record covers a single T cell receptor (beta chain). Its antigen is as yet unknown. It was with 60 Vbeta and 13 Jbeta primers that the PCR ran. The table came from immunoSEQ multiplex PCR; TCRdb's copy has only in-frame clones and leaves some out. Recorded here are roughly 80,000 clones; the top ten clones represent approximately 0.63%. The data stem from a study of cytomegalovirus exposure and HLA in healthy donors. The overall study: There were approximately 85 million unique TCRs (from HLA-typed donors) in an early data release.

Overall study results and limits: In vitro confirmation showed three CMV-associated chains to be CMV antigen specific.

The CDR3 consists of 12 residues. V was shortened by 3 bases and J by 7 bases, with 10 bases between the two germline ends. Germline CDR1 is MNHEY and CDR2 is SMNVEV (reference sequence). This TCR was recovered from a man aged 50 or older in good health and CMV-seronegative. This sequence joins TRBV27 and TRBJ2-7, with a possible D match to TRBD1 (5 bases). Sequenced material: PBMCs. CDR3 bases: TGTGCCAGCAGTTTCATCTCAGGGGAGCAGTACTTC. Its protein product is CASSFISGEQYF.